This entry lists 15 T cell receptor beta chains sequenced from one sample in a study of Graves' ophthalmopathy and Graves' hyperthyroidism. The authors amplified TCR beta CDR3 regions, and they did so from RNA transcripts for repertoire sequencing. HTBI-primed first-round RT-PCR preceded second-round multiplex PCR. Using its own MiXCR run on the multiplex PCR reads, TCRdb lists one record per CDR3 protein. The sample shows over a million distinct CDR3 sequences, 36% of them seen only once. The sample taken for sequencing was peripheral blood or thyroid tissue (not recorded which). The receptors were sampled from an adult man with Graves' hyperthyroidism.

At least ten counts were recorded for this clonotype. The chain has TRBV7-8 and TRBJ2-7; D is undetermined. This CDR3 is 14 amino acids long. Germline CDR1 reads SGHVS; CDR2 reads FQNEAQ. The germline V and J ends were trimmed by 5 bases and 6 bases, with 17 bases remaining between them. The CDR3 protein is CASSPPATLREQYF. CDR3 DNA sequence: TGTGCCAGCAGCCCCCCGGCGACCCTACGCGAGCAGTACTTC.

The genes are TRBV15 and TRBJ1-6, with TRBD1 matching 8 bases. The CDR3 totals 17 residues. V lost 3 bases, J lost 7 bases, and 11 bases stayed unmatched. CDR1 is LNHNV, CDR2 YYDKDF, per germline (reference sequence). This CDR3 is CATSSSKEQGGNSPLHF. CDR3 DNA: TGTGCCACCAGCAGCAGCAAGGAACAGGGGGGCAATTCACCCCTCCACTTT.

The CDR3 bases are TGTGCCAGCAGCTTAGGCCGCCCGGGACAGCATTTT. It translates to CASSLGRPGQHF. The gene calls are TRBV7-8 and TRBJ1-5, with no clear D. CDR1 and CDR2 from the germline V gene are SGHVS and FQNEAQ. The V end lost 1 base, the J end lost 13 bases, and 11 bases lay between the germline ends. There are 12 residues in the CDR3.

This rearrangement joins TRBV29-1 to TRBJ2-5; perhaps TRBD2 as D (6 bases). This CDR3 region has 12 residues. CDR1 and CDR2 (germline): SQVTM, ANQGSEA. V shed 8 bases and J shed 4 bases, with 14 bases lying between them. CDR3 loop: CSQGTDPETQYF. DNA for the CDR3: TGCAGCCAAGGGACTGACCCAGAGACCCAGTACTTC. Variable domain in full (rest from reference TRBV29-1 and TRBJ2-5): SAVISQKPSRDICQRGTSLTIQCQVDSQVTMMFWYRQQPGQSLTLIATANQGSEATYESGFVIDKFPISRPNLTFSTLTVSNMSPEDSSIYLCSQGTDPETQYFGPGTRLLVL.

The CDR3 DNA is TGTGCCAGCAGCCGGGGACCCCTCCACTTT. Residues: CASSRGPLHF. The chain recombines TRBV7-6 with TRBJ1-6; D uncertain. Germline lookup yields CDR1 SGHVS and CDR2 FNYEAQ. The V and J ends lost 5 bases and 12 bases respectively, with 5 bases between them. This CDR3 spans 10 amino acids.

This clonotype was observed a few times. This chain links TRBV5-6 with TRBJ2-7, with TRBD1 identical over 12 bases. Germline trimming cut 9 bases from V and 6 bases from J; bases unmatched to any gene: 10. The germline CDR1 and CDR2 sequences are SGHDT and YYEEEE. There are 14 residues in the CDR3. The DNA of the CDR3 is TGTGCCACTAGCTTATGGGACAGGGGGCTCGAGCAGTACTTC. It is translated as CATSLWDRGLEQYF.

This clonotype was found a few times. At one of its ends the junction is not consistent with the germline gene, which may arise from a read error. This chain connects TRBV10-3 to TRBJ2-7; TRBD2 matches at 13 bases. This CDR3 comprises 19 residues. Per germline, CDR1 ENHRY and CDR2 SYGVKD. The CDR3 DNA is TGTGCCATCAGTGAGCCACGAGGGACTAGCGGGGCTCCCTTCTACGGGCAGTACTTC. Translation: CAISEPRGTSGAPFYGQYF.

As for this clonotype: This may be a read error, as it is one base from a much larger clone. The chain links TRBV10-3 to TRBJ1-1, with a tentative D call TRBD1 (5 bases). The CDR3 runs 13 residues. Per germline, CDR1 ENHRY and CDR2 SYGVKD. Trimming took 5 bases from V and 7 from J, leaving 14 bases between them. The CDR3 DNA follows: TGTGCCATCAGTTACACCAAGCAGGGTGAAGCTTTCTTT. It yields the protein CAISYTKQGEAFF.

This sequence joins TRBV7-3 and TRBJ1-1; D is possibly TRBD1 (6 bases). The DNA end lines up better with TRBJ1-3; the J call may be wrong. This CDR3 is 16 amino acids long. CDR1 is SGHTA and CDR2 is FQGTGA in the germline V gene. The CDR3, as DNA: TGTGCCAGCAGCTTGGGCAGGGGCGACACTGGAAACACCATATATTTT. Translation gives CASSLGRGDTGNTIYF.

This clonotype was counted only a few times. The chain is built from TRBV29-1 and TRBJ2-7, with no clear D. V was cut by 6 bases and J by 0 bases, with 15 bases left in between. CDR1 is SQVTM, CDR2 ANQGSEA, per germline. The CDR3 is made up of 14 amino acids. CDR3 in amino acids: CSVRPGRNSYEQYF. In nucleotides, the CDR3 is TGCAGCGTGAGGCCGGGCCGGAACTCCTACGAGCAGTACTTC.

This clonotype showed up many times. The V gene is TRBV20-1, the J gene TRBJ1-5; no clear D gene. This CDR3 has 12 amino acids. Germline V gene sequence: CDR1 DFQATT, CDR2 SNEGSKA (reference sequence). Between the trimmed V and J ends, which lost 1 base and 7 bases, there was a span of 8 bases. The CDR3 protein is CSARVRRQPQHF. DNA for the CDR3: TGCAGTGCTAGAGTCAGGAGACAGCCCCAGCATTTT.

This clonotype showed up many times. The rearrangement joins TRBV12-3 or TRBV12-4 to TRBJ1-5; the match to TRBD1 covers 8 bases. The CDR3 has 15 residues. J gave up 6 bases and V 5 bases, and 9 bases lay outside the gene matches. DNA for the CDR3: TGTGCCAGCAGTGTTAACACAGGGGGTTCTCAGCCCCAGCATTTT. Protein sequence: CASSVNTGGSQPQHF.

As for this clonotype: A clone one base away is much larger, so this may be a read error. V gene TRBV19 combines with J gene TRBJ2-5; the D is unclear. Germline V gives CDR1 LNHDA, CDR2 SQIVND (reference sequence). The CDR3 sequence is 13 residues long. Trimming stripped 4 bases from V and 4 bases from J, with 10 bases between. CDR3 in DNA: TGTGCCAGTAGTACAACGTACCGAGAGACCCAGTACTTC. Protein product: CASSTTYRETQYF.

Many counts were recorded for this clonotype. This sequence joins TRBV7-6 and TRBJ1-1; no firm D call. There are 13 residues in the CDR3. V dropped 5 bases and J dropped 1 base, with 8 bases sitting between them. The germline V gene has CDR1 SGHVS and CDR2 FNYEAQ. Here the CDR3 DNA reads TGTGCCAGCAGCCGTGAGGAGAACACTGAAGCTTTCTTT. Its protein product is CASSREENTEAFF.

This chain connects TRBV24-1 to TRBJ2-5, with a possible D match to TRBD1 (7 bases). Germline lookup yields CDR1 KGHDR and CDR2 SFDVKD. This CDR3 spans 12 amino acids. V was cut by 3 bases and J by 10 bases, with 11 bases left in between. The CDR3 region has the DNA TGTGCCACCAGTGATGCGGGACAGTTCCAGTACTTC. This translates into CATSDAGQFQYF.